This TCR beta chain originates from a study of OX40 agonist ivuxolimab in advanced cancers. Study overall: Ivuxolimab doses were 0.01, 0.1, 0.3, 1.5, 3 or 10 mg/kg every 2 weeks. Eligibility admitted prior anti-PD-1, anti-PD-L1 or anti-CTLA-4 therapy; about 39% had some. General study results and limits: The investigators did not determine what antigen specificity the expanded peripheral T cells had. Individuals who were partial responders at 0.1-3.0 mg/kg had clonal expansion that ranked among the lowest.

Sequenced by immunoSEQ multiplex PCR; TCRdb stores in-frame clones only, minus some. The sample consists of about 100,000 clones, less than 95% of them appearing once. Worth noting for this clone: Its antigen is as yet unknown.

The ends lost 7 bases at V and 4 bases at J; junction bases unmatched: 13. Germline assignment: CDR1 SQVTM and CDR2 ANQGSEA. This CDR3 comprises 16 residues. The receptor was derived from an adult with an advanced solid tumor such as melanoma, head and neck, liver or kidney cancer. The sequencing here drew on CD4+ or CD8+ T cells sorted from blood, taken in a trial of the OX40 agonist ivuxolimab. The V gene is TRBV29-1, the J gene TRBJ2-3; TRBD2 aligns across 11 bases. The CDR3 nucleotides are TGCAGCGCAACTAGCGGGAGCAGGGGGGGAGCAGATACGCAGTATTTT. Translated: CSATSGSRGGADTQYF.